The source of this T cell receptor beta chain is a study of cytomegalovirus exposure and HLA in healthy donors (TCRdb year 2017). For the study in its entirety: An earlier analysis of approximately 640 of the donors reported 250 to 350 Gb of sequence data and roughly 100 million unique TCR beta sequences from about 179 million T cells. An early release that covered about 600 HLA-typed donors contained about 290 gigabases of sequencing data and some 87 million unique TCR sequences. Of the roughly 400 genotyped donors, roughly 85% fell in the genetic ancestry cluster associated with self-reported Caucasian donors. The study aimed to test whether signatures of past pathogen exposure could be identified by cataloging public T cell receptors. The study profiled the T cell repertoires of some 610 subjects by immunosequencing and related them to cytomegalovirus serostatus. Along with the roughly 710-subject first cohort, a separate validation cohort of over a hundred different subjects was used. To predict cytomegalovirus infection status, the study brought together high-throughput TCR immunosequencing, statistical association of individual TCRs with disease status, and machine learning. To study patterns of TCR occurrence, a later analysis re-analyzed previously published TCR beta repertoires from several hundred donors and added high-resolution HLA genotyping. Rather than using new phenotypic data, the later analysis identified candidate immune exposures from TCR beta sequences and from how often those sequences occurred across donors. To decide whether each TCR beta V gene segment behaved as functional or pseudogenic, an earlier analysis of some 580 of the donors relied on high-throughput TCR beta sequencing. Donor age, sex, ethnicity and CMV serostatus were compiled alongside the repertoire data. A later genetic analysis used genome-wide SNP genotypes for about 60% of the roughly 700 donors, treating that subset as a discovery cohort. Every repertoire in the discovery cohort had been generated on one and the same sequencing platform. Class I and class II HLA loci were covered by the typing at four-digit resolution. Typing coverage differed by locus: A, B, C, DRB1 and DQB1 were typed in roughly 629-640 donors, DQA1 in 500 to 550, DPA1 in 600 to 610, and DPB1 in just under 490. Because of strong linkage in the cohort, roughly five DR-DQ haplotypes were treated as single units for association and clustering. Among several hundred genotyped donors of the cohort, an average of approximately 240,000 unique TCR beta nucleotide sequences was sequenced per donor, of which roughly 17% were non-productive. What the research found in general, with its limitations: A further reported finding was that TCR beta sequences accurately predicted the HLA-A and HLA-B alleles for most subjects in the first cohort. In an earlier analysis of more than 500 of the donors, most TCR beta V segments appeared in productive rearrangements about 87% or about 30% of the time, broadly matching IMGT annotations. In a later analysis, most CMV-associated TCR beta chains were found to appear HLA-restricted, with HLA associations seemingly driven largely by CMV exposure. In a later analysis, the rate of TCR association differed among HLA loci, with DRB1 alleles having the most associated TCRs and HLA-C alleles having the fewest. A group of highly shared sequence variants was considered likely to be a technical artifact of the sequencing pipeline. In a later genetic analysis, a missense DCLRE1C variant was associated with V-gene and J-gene trimming of TCR beta chains, and the association was replicated in an independent cohort. The classifier was reported to diagnose cytomegalovirus status with high specificity and sensitivity in both the original cohort and the validation cohort. In vitro tests confirmed that a few of the cytomegalovirus-associated TCR beta chains recognize cytomegalovirus antigens. The presence/absence analyses assumed that sequencing depth was roughly uniform across donors, and that assumption may not be true. The study listed approximately 150 TCR beta chains as associated with cytomegalovirus. Because some donors lacked HLA typing at each locus, the association tests relied only on the typed subset. It was suggested by the authors that the approach could potentially be generalized to other disease states and immunological phenotypes. The cohort was sequenced for TCR beta chains only, and without alpha or paired-chain data the features that could be detected were limited. Some IMGT-functional V segments, including TRBV6-2 and TRBV6-3, could not be distinguished by the 87-base-pair reads and were therefore excluded. Immune exposure information for the cohort was limited to CMV serostatus. Most TCR sequences were seen in very few donors, while some public TCRs were found in many individuals. According to a later analysis, parvovirus B19, influenza, CMV and Epstein-Barr virus appeared linked to several top co-occurrence clusters. Linkage disequilibrium might explain the correlated functional status among segregating V segments, but an unknown experimental factor could not be ruled out. In a later analysis, HLA-associated TCR beta chains showed more clonal expansion and lower generation probabilities than non-associated chains that were equally common. At a false discovery rate of 0.05, a later analysis linked 16,000 or so TCR beta sequences to specific HLA alleles. In a later genetic analysis, fewer N-insertions in productive TCRs were reported among donors in an Asian-associated ancestry cluster than the roughly 670-donor mean. Because counts were too low, 15 to 20 rarely observed V segments, including chromosome 9 orphons, were excluded from the earlier analysis of several hundred of the donors. When HLA alleles, especially DR and DQ, strongly co-occurred, TCR associations were difficult to assign to individual alleles.

Counted from cysteine to phenylalanine, this CDR3 has 13 amino acids. Only the CDR3 portion is preserved as DNA: 39 bases, with reading frame beginning at the first base. From the germline V gene, CDR1 is SGHRS and CDR2 is YFSETQ. V was cut back by 6 bases and J by 7 bases, leaving a gap of 11 bases between them. On this clone itself: Its target antigen remains unknown. Base qualities are not recorded, but no much larger clone differs from it by a single base.

In total, 666 healthy bone marrow donors made up the cohort. All cohort members were sampled while nominally healthy, although unrecorded immune exposures were likely present. The donor was CMV seronegative and belonged to the group of approximately 320 seronegative cohort members. A peripheral blood sample was provided by each donor, and peripheral blood mononuclear cells were used for TCR beta sequencing. The Qiagen DNeasy Blood Extraction Kit was used to extract genomic DNA from the blood cell samples. The library was built by means of the immunoSEQ multiplex PCR assay. The multiplex PCR relied on a mix of 60 forward primers for TCR Vbeta segments and 13 reverse primers for TCR Jbeta segments. Amplification of the CDR3 region of rearranged TCR beta genes was performed with a multiplex PCR assay on genomic DNA. On the Illumina HiSeq System, the amplified TCR beta libraries were sequenced as 87-base-pair reads. The published analysis was carried out like this. In a later analysis, roughly 80 million unique TCR beta chains were counted across the approximately 640 repertoires, and around 11 million of these chains were shared by at least two donors. A nearest-neighbor algorithm error-corrected the raw reads and collapsed the reads into unique sequences, merging closely related sequences to remove PCR and sequencing errors. Alignment of CDR3 sequences to IMGT reference sequences was used to assign V, D and J gene segments. For a sequence to be retained, a match of at least six nucleotides was required to both a V gene segment and a J gene segment. Rearrangements were called productive when the CDR3 lacked stop codons and stayed in frame with V and J; all others were non-productive. Following IMGT convention, CDR3 was defined as the stretch from the second conserved V-encoded cysteine to the conserved J-encoded phenylalanine. The earlier analysis of fewer than 750 of the donors excluded sequences that lacked an unambiguous match to a single V gene segment. An earlier analysis of 587 of the donors called V segments functional above 56.7% productive rearrangements and segregating when the between-donor standard deviation exceeded 5%. A statistical classification framework was built for diagnosing cytomegalovirus status from the catalog of TCR beta chain sequences. In a later analysis, V and J genes were assigned by comparing TCR nucleotide sequences against IMGT/GENE-DB human TR gene sequences. The TCRdist pipeline was used in a later analysis to assign CDR3 sequences and most-parsimonious VDJ recombination scenarios. In a later analysis, every TCR beta chain was defined by the combination of its CDR3 amino acid sequence and its V-gene family, and reads without a unique V-gene family were dropped. As a way to deal with suspected cross-contamination and a sequencing artifact, a later analysis dropped 592 nucleotide sequences that were highly shared and had low generation probability. In a later analysis, a clonal expansion index for each public chain was calculated from normalized within-repertoire ranks of inferred template counts. Generation probabilities in a later analysis came from a VDJ recombination model fitted to out-of-frame rearrangements, and those results were checked against IGoR. In a later analysis, hypergeometric tests were used to score TCR-TCR, TCR-HLA and TCR-CMV co-occurrence, with a repertoire-size bias correction applied to TCR pairs. A later analysis estimated false discovery rates by permuting HLA or CMV assignments 20 times. In a later analysis, co-occurring TCRs were grouped using DBSCAN, and TCRdist sequence similarity was added for clustering within HLA-allele-positive subsets. Co-occurrence clustering excluded repertoires with fewer than 30,000 or more than 120,000 public chains, plus five with anomalous nucleotide sharing. The source is immuneACCESS, and TCRdb retained only in-frame sequences with V and J called. Part of the clones is not carried over; for the studies checked, unresolved V genes explain less than half of this, and the remainder is unexplained. That table supplies the V and J calls and clone size; D and trimming were determined from the DNA. This sample has more than 110,000 clones in its table, and roughly three quarters of those were observed once. Approximately 4.9% of the sample lies in the top ten.

The chain links TRBV5-1 with TRBJ1-6; the D gene is perhaps TRBD1, from 6 matching bases. The TCR sequence derives from a woman in her forties or fifties in good health and CMV-seronegative. The sequencing input was PBMCs. The sequenced DNA is TGCGCCAGCAACGAGGGGGGGAATTCACCCCTCCACTTT. Translated, it gives CASNEGGNSPLHF.